This T cell receptor (beta chain) derives from a study of CD8 T cells in Susac syndrome. The trim removed 2 bases at V and 7 bases at J, leaving 7 bases unmatched. The CDR3 totals 14 residues. Germline V gene sequence: CDR1 MNHEY, CDR2 SMNVEV (reference sequence). Negative isolation yielded CD4+ and CD8+ T cells, and FACS enriched TEMRA cells. RNA in amounts of about 0.5 to 1 ug was reverse transcribed with random hexamers. TCRdb re-derived calls from the immunoSEQ multiplex PCR reads in MiXCR, one entry per CDR3 protein. The repertoire holds 170,000 or so distinct CDR3 sequences, 85% to 95% seen once, with approximately 0.094% in the top ten.

Sample: CD4+ T cells from PBMCs. This TCR was recovered from a human donor with multiple sclerosis. The V call is TRBV27, the J call TRBJ1-2; 7 nucleotides agree with TRBD1. CDR3 protein: CASSLRTGPGGYTF. CDR3 in DNA: TGTGCCAGCAGTTTAAGGACAGGACCGGGTGGCTACACCTTC.